This TCR beta chain was captured by sequencing in a study of cytomegalovirus exposure and HLA in healthy donors (dated by TCRdb to about 2017). About the study as a whole: An earlier analysis of roughly 500 of the donors reported 276 Gb of sequence data and some 120 million unique TCR beta sequences from 150 million to 200 million T cells. About 320 gigabases of sequencing data and tens of millions of unique TCR sequences were included in an early release covering several hundred HLA-typed donors. Among the 398 genotyped donors, approximately 82% belonged to the genetic ancestry cluster associated with self-reported Caucasian donors. The aim of the study was to test whether cataloging public T cell receptors could identify signatures of past pathogen exposure. The study used immunosequencing to profile the T cell repertoires of approximately 630 subjects and linked those repertoires to cytomegalovirus serostatus. Besides the first cohort of hundreds of subjects, a separate validation cohort made up of 120 different subjects was used. To predict cytomegalovirus infection status, the study brought together high-throughput TCR immunosequencing, statistical association of individual TCRs with disease status, and machine learning. A later analysis re-analyzed previously published TCR beta repertoires from 600 to 850 donors and added high-resolution HLA genotyping to study TCR occurrence patterns. The later analysis used no new phenotypic data to find candidate immune exposures, relying instead on TCR beta sequences and their occurrence across donors. An earlier analysis of around 580 of the donors used high-throughput TCR beta sequencing to judge whether each TCR beta V gene segment behaved as functional or pseudogenic. Alongside the repertoire data, information on donor age, sex, ethnicity and CMV serostatus was compiled. In a later genetic analysis, genome-wide SNP genotypes for about three fifths of the 666 donors were used, and that subset was treated as a discovery cohort. Every repertoire in the discovery cohort had been generated on one and the same sequencing platform. HLA typing covered class I and class II loci at four-digit resolution. The number of typed donors differed by locus: about 620-640 for A, B, C, DRB1 and DQB1; 500 to 550 for DQA1; 606 for DPA1; and about 450 for DPB1. A handful of DR-DQ haplotypes were handled as single units for association and clustering because linkage in the cohort was strong. Among 300 to 450 genotyped donors of the cohort, an average of roughly 240,000 unique TCR beta nucleotide sequences were sequenced per donor, around a sixth of them non-productive.

The library was produced with the immunoSEQ multiplex PCR assay. For the multiplex PCR, a mixture combining 60 forward primers for TCR Vbeta segments and 13 reverse primers for TCR Jbeta segments was used. Amplification of the CDR3 region of rearranged TCR beta genes was performed with a multiplex PCR assay on genomic DNA. Amplified TCR beta libraries were sequenced as 87-base-pair reads on the Illumina HiSeq System. Per the source publication's procedure: In a later analysis, tens of millions of unique TCR beta chains were counted across the approximately 640 repertoires, and about 9.9 million of these chains were shared by at least two donors. To remove PCR and sequencing errors, raw reads were error-corrected and collapsed into unique sequences using a nearest-neighbor algorithm that merged closely related sequences. V, D and J gene segments were assigned by aligning CDR3 sequences to IMGT reference sequences. For a sequence to be retained, at least a six-nucleotide match to both a V gene segment and a J gene segment was required. A rearrangement was called productive if the CDR3 had no stop codons and remained in frame with V and J, and every other rearrangement was called non-productive. CDR3 was defined by IMGT convention, running from the second conserved V-encoded cysteine to the conserved J-encoded phenylalanine. The earlier analysis of around 640 of the donors excluded sequences that lacked an unambiguous match to a single V gene segment. An earlier analysis of fewer than 750 of the donors called V segments functional above 56.7% productive rearrangements and segregating when the between-donor standard deviation exceeded 5%. To diagnose cytomegalovirus status from the catalog of TCR beta chain sequences, a statistical classification framework was built. In a later analysis, V and J genes were assigned by comparing TCR nucleotide sequences against IMGT/GENE-DB human TR gene sequences. In a later analysis, CDR3 sequences and most-parsimonious VDJ recombination scenarios were assigned using the TCRdist pipeline. In a later analysis, every TCR beta chain was defined by the combination of its CDR3 amino acid sequence and its V-gene family, and reads without a unique V-gene family were dropped. A later analysis removed nearly 600 highly shared, low-generation-probability nucleotide sequences to deal with suspected cross-contamination and a sequencing artifact. For each public chain, a later analysis derived a clonal expansion index from normalized ranks of inferred template counts within each repertoire. In a later analysis, generation probabilities were computed with a VDJ recombination model fitted to out-of-frame rearrangements, and the resulting probabilities were checked against IGoR. Hypergeometric tests were used in a later analysis to score TCR-TCR, TCR-HLA and TCR-CMV co-occurrence, with a repertoire-size bias correction applied to the TCR pairs. To estimate false discovery rates, a later analysis permuted the HLA or CMV assignments 20 times. In a later analysis, co-occurring TCRs were grouped with DBSCAN, and TCRdist sequence similarity was added when clustering was performed within HLA-allele-positive subsets. For co-occurrence clustering, repertoires with fewer than 30,000 or more than 120,000 public chains were excluded, along with roughly five repertoires with anomalous nucleotide sharing. Held by TCRdb, this immuneACCESS table contains in-frame sequences only and omits some clones. Under half of the omission traces to an unresolved V gene where checked; the cause of the rest is unknown. V and J calls and clone size come straight from that table; D and trimming were deduced from the DNA. The sample data list over 150,000 clones, and approximately 80% of these were observed just once. Less than 3% of the sample is held by the ten biggest clonotypes.

As for this clone: The specificity of this receptor is unknown. Base qualities are not at hand, and no much larger clone is one base apart.

The CDR3 sequence holds 17 residues, the cysteine and phenylalanine included. Left in the record is the CDR3 DNA by itself, 51 bases read in frame from the first base. The trim is 0 bases for V and 4 bases for J, with a gap of 21 bases between the germline ends. From the germline V gene (reference sequence), CDR1 is GTSNPN and CDR2 is SVGIG. What the authors observed across the whole study: In a later analysis, several top co-occurrence clusters were reported to appear linked to parvovirus B19, influenza, CMV and Epstein-Barr virus. A further reported finding was that TCR beta sequences accurately predicted the HLA-A and HLA-B alleles for most subjects in the first cohort. The 87-base-pair reads could not distinguish some IMGT-functional V segments, including TRBV6-2 and TRBV6-3, so those segments were excluded. In a later analysis, 15,000 to 20,000 TCR beta sequences were associated with specific HLA alleles at a false discovery rate of 0.05. In an earlier analysis of roughly 560 of the donors, most TCR beta V segments were observed in productive rearrangements about 87% or about 30% of the time, broadly matching IMGT annotations. The classifier was reported to diagnose cytomegalovirus status with high specificity and sensitivity in both the original cohort and the validation cohort. In a later analysis, most CMV-associated TCR beta chains were found to appear HLA-restricted, with HLA associations seemingly driven largely by CMV exposure. HLA typing was unavailable for some donors at each locus, so association tests used only the typed subset. When HLA alleles, especially DR and DQ, strongly co-occurred, attributing TCR associations to individual alleles was difficult. A later genetic analysis associated a missense DCLRE1C variant with V-gene and J-gene trimming of TCR beta chains, and an independent cohort replicated the association. In a later genetic analysis, fewer N-insertions in productive TCRs were reported among donors in an Asian-associated ancestry cluster than the roughly 640-donor mean. Only TCR beta chains were sequenced in this cohort, and the absence of alpha or paired-chain data limited detectable features. Three of the identified cytomegalovirus-associated TCR beta chains were confirmed in vitro to be specific for cytomegalovirus antigens. The sequencing pipeline was judged likely to have produced a cluster of highly shared sequence variants as a technical artifact. The only immune exposure information available for the cohort was CMV serostatus. About 17 rarely observed V segments, including chromosome 9 orphons, were excluded from the earlier analysis of about 600 of the donors because counts were too low. In a later analysis, the rate of TCR association differed among HLA loci, with DRB1 alleles having the most associated TCRs and HLA-C alleles having the fewest. It was suggested by the authors that the approach could potentially be generalized to other disease states and immunological phenotypes. A total of fewer than 200 TCR beta chains were listed by the study as associated with cytomegalovirus. Most TCR sequences were seen in very few donors, while some public TCRs were found in many individuals. Linkage disequilibrium might explain the correlated functional status among segregating V segments, but an unknown experimental factor could not be excluded. Compared with equally common non-associated chains, HLA-associated TCR beta chains in a later analysis were more clonally expanded and had lower generation probabilities. Roughly uniform sequencing depth across donors was assumed in presence/absence analyses, although this assumption may not hold.

The cohort consisted of 600 to 700 healthy bone marrow donors. All cohort members were sampled while nominally healthy, although unrecorded immune exposures were likely present. The donor tested CMV seronegative, placing the donor among the 350 or so seronegative members of the cohort. Each donor provided a peripheral blood sample, and peripheral blood mononuclear cells were used for TCR beta sequencing. The Qiagen DNeasy Blood Extraction Kit was used to extract genomic DNA from the blood cell samples. This chain is built from TRBV30 and TRBJ2-5; TRBD1 is perhaps the D gene, given 5 matching bases. The TCR sequence derives from a woman aged 25 to 45 in good health and CMV-seronegative. What was sequenced was PBMCs. The CDR3 in this case is CAWSVVKVSRVLETQYF. The DNA sequence is as follows: TGTGCCTGGAGTGTAGTGAAGGTTTCCAGGGTCCTAGAGACCCAGTACTTC.